This entry lists 5 T cell receptor beta chains sequenced from one sample in a study of control samples from healthy donors and cancer patients. Profiled with immunoSEQ multiplex PCR; TCRdb holds only in-frame clones, not every one. Of 65,000 to 80,000 clones listed, around 90% are singletons. The source material was PBMCs. These TCRs come from a woman aged 55-69 years with head and neck cancer.

This clone was found a few times. The chain carries TRBV4-3 and TRBJ2-3, with 10 bases lining up with TRBD2. Germline CDR1 and CDR2: LGHNA and YSLEER. This CDR3 region has 19 residues. J lost 5 bases, V lost 0 bases, and 14 bases had no gene match. This CDR3 reads CASSQDLFASGSGIDTQYF. The CDR3 region has the DNA TGCGCCAGCAGCCAAGATCTCTTCGCTAGCGGGAGTGGGATAGATACGCAGTATTTT.

The chain has TRBV18 and TRBJ1-1; D not certain. The CDR3 spans 15 residues. Germline V gives CDR1 KGHSH, CDR2 LQKENI. Between the trimmed V and J ends, which lost 1 base and 2 bases, there was a span of 11 bases. In DNA form, the CDR3 reads TGTGCCAGCTCACCACTAACCCAGGCTAACACTGAAGCTTTCTTT. Its protein is CASSPLTQANTEAFF.

This chain links TRBV11-2 with TRBJ1-5, with D possibly matching TRBD1 (5 bases). Germline V gene sequence: CDR1 SGHAT, CDR2 FQNNGV. V dropped 1 base and J dropped 8 bases, with 12 bases sitting between them. The CDR3 contains 14 residues. CDR3 nucleotides: TGTGCCAGCAGCTTAGTTGGGGGGTGGGAGCCCCAGCATTTT. Residues: CASSLVGGWEPQHF.

The chain employs TRBV19 and TRBJ2-5, with 8 bases that match TRBD2. The germline gives CDR1 LNHDA, CDR2 SQIVND (reference sequence). J lost 2 bases, V lost 3 bases, and 5 bases had no gene match. The CDR3 is 15 amino acids. The CDR3 spells CASSILSSGQETQYF. In nucleotides, the CDR3 is TGTGCCAGTAGTATTCTGTCTAGCGGGCAAGAGACCCAGTACTTC.

This CDR3 is CASSPRHWGRGVEQFF. CDR3 sequence (DNA): TGTGCCAGCAGTCCGCGCCACTGGGGGAGGGGGGTTGAGCAGTTCTTC. The chain carries TRBV28 and TRBJ2-1; D is perhaps TRBD2 (7 bases). Germline values: CDR1 MDHEN, CDR2 SYDVKM. This CDR3 is built from 16 residues. With 5 bases removed from V and 9 bases from J, the gap between germline ends came to 23 bases.